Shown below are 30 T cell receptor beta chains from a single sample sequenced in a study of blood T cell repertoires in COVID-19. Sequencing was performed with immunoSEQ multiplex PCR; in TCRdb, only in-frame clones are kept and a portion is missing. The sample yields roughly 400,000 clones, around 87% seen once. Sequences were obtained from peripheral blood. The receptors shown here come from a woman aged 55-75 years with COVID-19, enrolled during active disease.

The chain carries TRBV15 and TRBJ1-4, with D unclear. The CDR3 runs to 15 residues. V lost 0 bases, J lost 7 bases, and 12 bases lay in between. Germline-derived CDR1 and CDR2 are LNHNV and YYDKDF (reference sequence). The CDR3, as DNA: TGTGCCACCAGCAGAGAACGCCAGGATCTTGAAAAACTGTTTTTT. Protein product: CATSRERQDLEKLFF.

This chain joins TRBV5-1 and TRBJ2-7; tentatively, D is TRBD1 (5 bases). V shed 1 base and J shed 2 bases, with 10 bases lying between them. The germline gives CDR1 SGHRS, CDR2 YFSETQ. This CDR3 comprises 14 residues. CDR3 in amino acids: CASSLSSGTYEQYF. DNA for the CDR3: TGCGCCAGCAGCTTGAGTTCAGGGACCTACGAGCAGTACTTC.

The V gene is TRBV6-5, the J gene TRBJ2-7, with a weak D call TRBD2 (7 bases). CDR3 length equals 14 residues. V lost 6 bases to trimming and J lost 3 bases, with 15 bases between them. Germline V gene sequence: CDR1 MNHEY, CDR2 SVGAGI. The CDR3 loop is CASRTGGDVYEQYF. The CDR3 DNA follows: TGTGCCAGCAGGACGGGGGGCGACGTCTACGAGCAGTACTTC.

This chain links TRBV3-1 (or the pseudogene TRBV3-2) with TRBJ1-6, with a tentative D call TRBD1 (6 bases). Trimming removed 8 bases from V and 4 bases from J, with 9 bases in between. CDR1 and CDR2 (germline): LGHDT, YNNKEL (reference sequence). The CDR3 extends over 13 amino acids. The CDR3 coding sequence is TGTGCCAGCGTGGGACAATATAATTCACCCCTCCACTTT. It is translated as CASVGQYNSPLHF.

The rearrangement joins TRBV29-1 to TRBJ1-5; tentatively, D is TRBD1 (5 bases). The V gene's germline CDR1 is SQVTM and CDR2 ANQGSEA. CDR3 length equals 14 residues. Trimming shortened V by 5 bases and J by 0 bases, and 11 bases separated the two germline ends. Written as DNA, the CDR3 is TGCAGCGTTTCCCAGGGCTATAGCAATCAGCCCCAGCATTTT. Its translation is CSVSQGYSNQPQHF.

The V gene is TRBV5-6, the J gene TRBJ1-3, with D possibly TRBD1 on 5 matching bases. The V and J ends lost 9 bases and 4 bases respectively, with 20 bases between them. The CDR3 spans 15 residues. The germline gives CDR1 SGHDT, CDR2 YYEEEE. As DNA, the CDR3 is TGTGCCACCCGATTTTTCCAGGGTGGCGGAAACACCATATATTTT. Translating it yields CATRFFQGGGNTIYF.

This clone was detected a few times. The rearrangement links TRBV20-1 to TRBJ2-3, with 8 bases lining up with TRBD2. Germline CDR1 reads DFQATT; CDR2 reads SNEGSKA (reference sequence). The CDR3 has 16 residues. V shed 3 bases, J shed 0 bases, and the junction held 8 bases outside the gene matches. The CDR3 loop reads CSASLSGGRSTDTQYF. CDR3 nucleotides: TGCAGTGCTAGTTTGAGCGGGGGCCGTAGCACAGATACGCAGTATTTT.

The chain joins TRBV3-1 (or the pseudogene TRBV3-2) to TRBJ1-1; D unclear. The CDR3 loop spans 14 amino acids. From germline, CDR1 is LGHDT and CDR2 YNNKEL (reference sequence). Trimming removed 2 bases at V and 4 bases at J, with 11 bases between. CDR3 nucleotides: TGTGCCAGCAGCCAATCCCGGGGAGGCACTGAAGCTTTCTTT. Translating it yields CASSQSRGGTEAFF.

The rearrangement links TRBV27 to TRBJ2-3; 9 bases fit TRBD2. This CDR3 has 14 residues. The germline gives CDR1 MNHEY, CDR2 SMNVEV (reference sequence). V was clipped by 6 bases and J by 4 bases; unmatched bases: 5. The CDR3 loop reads CASRSGLAPDTQYF. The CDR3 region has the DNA TGTGCCAGCAGGTCGGGACTAGCACCAGATACGCAGTATTTT.

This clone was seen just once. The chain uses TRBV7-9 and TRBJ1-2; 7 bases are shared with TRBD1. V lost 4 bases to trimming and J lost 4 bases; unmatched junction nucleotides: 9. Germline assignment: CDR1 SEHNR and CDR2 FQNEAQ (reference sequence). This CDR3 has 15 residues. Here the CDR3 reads CASSSDQQGIYGYTF. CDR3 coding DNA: TGTGCCAGCAGCTCCGACCAACAGGGGATCTATGGCTACACCTTC.

The chain's CDR3 is CASSSPRTRLNTEAFF. CDR3 bases: TGTGCCAGTAGTTCCCCGAGGACAAGACTGAACACTGAAGCTTTCTTT. The V and J genes are TRBV19 and TRBJ1-1; possibly TRBD1 for D (5 bases). The CDR3 runs 16 residues. Deletions cut 5 bases from V and 0 bases from J, with 16 bases between. Looked up from germline, CDR1 is LNHDA and CDR2 is SQIVND (reference sequence).

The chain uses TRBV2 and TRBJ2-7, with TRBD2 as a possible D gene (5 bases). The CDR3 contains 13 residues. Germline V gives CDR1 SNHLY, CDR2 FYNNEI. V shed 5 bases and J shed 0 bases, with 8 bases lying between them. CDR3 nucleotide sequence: TGTGCCAGCAGTTATGCGGGCTCCTACGAGCAGTACTTC. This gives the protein CASSYAGSYEQYF. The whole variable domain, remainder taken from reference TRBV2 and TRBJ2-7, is EPEVTQTPSHQVTQMGQEVILRCVPISNHLYFYWYRQILGQKVEFLVSFYNNEISEKSEIFDDQFSVERPDGSNFTLKIRSTKLEDSAMYFCASSYAGSYEQYFGPGTRLTVT.

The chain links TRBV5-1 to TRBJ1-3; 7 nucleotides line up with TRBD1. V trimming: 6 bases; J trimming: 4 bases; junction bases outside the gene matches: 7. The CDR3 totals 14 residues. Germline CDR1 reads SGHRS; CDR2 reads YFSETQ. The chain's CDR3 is CASTSGGPGNTIYF. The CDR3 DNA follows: TGCGCCAGCACCTCAGGGGGTCCGGGAAACACCATATATTTT.

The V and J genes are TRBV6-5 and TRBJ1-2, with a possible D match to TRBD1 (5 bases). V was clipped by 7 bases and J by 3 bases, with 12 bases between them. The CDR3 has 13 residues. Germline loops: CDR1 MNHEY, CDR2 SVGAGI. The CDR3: CASTNPGDYGYTF. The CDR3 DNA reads TGTGCCAGCACAAACCCGGGGGACTATGGCTACACCTTC.

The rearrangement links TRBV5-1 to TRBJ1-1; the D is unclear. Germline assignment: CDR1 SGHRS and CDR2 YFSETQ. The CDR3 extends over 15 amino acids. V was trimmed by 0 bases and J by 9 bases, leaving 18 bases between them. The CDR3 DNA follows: TGCGCCAGCAGCTTGGAGGGCAGAGCCACGGGGAAAGCTTTCTTT. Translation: CASSLEGRATGKAFF.

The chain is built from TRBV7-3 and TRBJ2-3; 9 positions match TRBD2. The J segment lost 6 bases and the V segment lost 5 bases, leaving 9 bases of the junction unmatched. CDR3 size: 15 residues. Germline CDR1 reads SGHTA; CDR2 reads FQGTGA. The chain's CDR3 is CASSIQGLALDTQYF. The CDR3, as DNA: TGTGCCAGCAGCATACAGGGACTAGCTCTGGATACGCAGTATTTT.

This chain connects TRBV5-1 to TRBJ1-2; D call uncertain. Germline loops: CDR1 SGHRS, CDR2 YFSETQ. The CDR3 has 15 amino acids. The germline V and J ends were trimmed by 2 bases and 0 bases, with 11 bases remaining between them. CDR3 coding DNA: TGCGCCAGCAGCTTCCCCGCCGGGACTAACTATGGCTACACCTTC. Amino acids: CASSFPAGTNYGYTF.

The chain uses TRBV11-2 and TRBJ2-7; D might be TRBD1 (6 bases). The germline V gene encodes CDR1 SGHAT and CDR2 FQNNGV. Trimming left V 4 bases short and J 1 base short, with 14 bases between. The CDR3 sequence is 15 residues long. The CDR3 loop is CASSSTGLGSYEQYF. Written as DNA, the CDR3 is TGTGCCAGCAGCTCAACAGGGTTAGGGTCCTACGAGCAGTACTTC. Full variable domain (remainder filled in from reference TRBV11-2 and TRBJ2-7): EAGVAQSPRYKIIEKRQSVAFWCNPISGHATLYWYQQILGQGPKLLIQFQNNGVVDDSQLPKDRFSAERLKGVDSTLKIQPAKLEDSAVYLCASSSTGLGSYEQYFGPGTRLTVT.

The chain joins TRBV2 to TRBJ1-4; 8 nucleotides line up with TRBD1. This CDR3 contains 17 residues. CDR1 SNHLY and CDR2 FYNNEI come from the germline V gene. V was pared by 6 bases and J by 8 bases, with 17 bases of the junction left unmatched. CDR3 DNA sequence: TGTGCCAGCAGGGCCGCACCGGGACAGGCCCTAAGGGAAAAACTGTTTTTT. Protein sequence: CASRAAPGQALREKLFF. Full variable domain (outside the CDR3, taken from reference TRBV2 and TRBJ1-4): EPEVTQTPSHQVTQMGQEVILRCVPISNHLYFYWYRQILGQKVEFLVSFYNNEISEKSEIFDDQFSVERPDGSNFTLKIRSTKLEDSAMYFCASRAAPGQALREKLFFGSGTQLSVL.

The CDR3 DNA sequence: TGTGCCAGCAGCTTCTTGGAACAGCTAAACACTGAAGCTTTCTTT. This gives the protein CASSFLEQLNTEAFF. This chain joins TRBV7-9 and TRBJ1-1; D gene uncertain. From germline, CDR1 is SEHNR and CDR2 FQNEAQ (reference sequence). The CDR3 is 15 amino acids. Deletions cut 3 bases from V and 2 bases from J, with 13 bases between.

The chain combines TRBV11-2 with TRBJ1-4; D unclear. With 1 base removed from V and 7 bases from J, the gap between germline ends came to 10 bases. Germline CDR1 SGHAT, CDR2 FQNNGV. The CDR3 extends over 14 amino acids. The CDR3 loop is CASSLGIAFEKLFF. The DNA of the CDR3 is TGTGCCAGCAGCTTAGGGATAGCTTTTGAAAAACTGTTTTTT.

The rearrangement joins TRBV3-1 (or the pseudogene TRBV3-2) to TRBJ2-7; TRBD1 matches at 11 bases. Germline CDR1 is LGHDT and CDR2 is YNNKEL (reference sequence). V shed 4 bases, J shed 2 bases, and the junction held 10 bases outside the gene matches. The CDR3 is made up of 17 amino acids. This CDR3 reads CASSRQIPGQGAYEQYF. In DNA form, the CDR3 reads TGTGCCAGCAGCCGGCAAATCCCGGGACAGGGGGCCTACGAGCAGTACTTC.

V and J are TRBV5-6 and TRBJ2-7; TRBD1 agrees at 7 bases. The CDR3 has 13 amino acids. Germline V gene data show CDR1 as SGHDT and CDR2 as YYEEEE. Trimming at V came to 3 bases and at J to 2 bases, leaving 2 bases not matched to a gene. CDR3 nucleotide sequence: TGTGCCAGCAGCTCCAGGGGGACCTACGAGCAGTACTTC. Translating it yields CASSSRGTYEQYF.

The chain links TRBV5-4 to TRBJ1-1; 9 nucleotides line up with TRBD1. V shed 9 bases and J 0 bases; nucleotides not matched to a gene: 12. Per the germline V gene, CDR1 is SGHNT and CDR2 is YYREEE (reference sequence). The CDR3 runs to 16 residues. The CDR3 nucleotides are TGTGCCATCAAAGCACAGGGGGCTCCAATGAACACTGAAGCTTTCTTT. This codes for CAIKAQGAPMNTEAFF.

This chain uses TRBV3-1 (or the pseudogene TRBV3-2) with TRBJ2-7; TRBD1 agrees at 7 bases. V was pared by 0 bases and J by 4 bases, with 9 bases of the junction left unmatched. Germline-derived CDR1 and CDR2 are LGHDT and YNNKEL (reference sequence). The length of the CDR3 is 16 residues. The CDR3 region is CASSQDLVGGGYEQYF. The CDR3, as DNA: TGTGCCAGCAGCCAAGATCTGGTAGGGGGCGGATACGAGCAGTACTTC.

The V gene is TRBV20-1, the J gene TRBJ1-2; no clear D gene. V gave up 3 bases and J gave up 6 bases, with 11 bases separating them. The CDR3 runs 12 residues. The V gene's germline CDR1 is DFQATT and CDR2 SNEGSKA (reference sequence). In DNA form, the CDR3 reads TGCAGTGCTAGTCCCGAGAGCGATGGCTACACCTTC. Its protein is CSASPESDGYTF.

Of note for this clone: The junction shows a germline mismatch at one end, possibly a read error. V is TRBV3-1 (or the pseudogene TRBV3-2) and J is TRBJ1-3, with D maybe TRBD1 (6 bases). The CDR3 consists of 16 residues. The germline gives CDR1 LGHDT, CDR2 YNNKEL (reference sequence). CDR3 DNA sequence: TGTGCCAGCAGGCAAGGGACACTGATCTCTGGAAACACCATATATTTT. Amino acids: CASRQGTLISGNTIYF.

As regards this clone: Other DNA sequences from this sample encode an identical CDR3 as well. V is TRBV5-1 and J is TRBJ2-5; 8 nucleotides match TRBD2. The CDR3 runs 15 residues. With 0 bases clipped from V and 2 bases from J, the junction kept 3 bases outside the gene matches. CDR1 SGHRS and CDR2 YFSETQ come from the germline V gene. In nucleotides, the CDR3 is TGCGCCAGCAGCTTGGGCGGCGGGGGGCAAGAGACCCAGTACTTC. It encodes CASSLGGGGQETQYF.

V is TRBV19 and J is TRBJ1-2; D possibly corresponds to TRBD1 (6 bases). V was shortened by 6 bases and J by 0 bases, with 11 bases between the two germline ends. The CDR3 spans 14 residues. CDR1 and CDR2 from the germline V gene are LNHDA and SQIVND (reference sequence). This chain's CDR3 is CASSPTGPNYGYTF. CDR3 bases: TGTGCCAGTAGCCCGACAGGTCCTAACTATGGCTACACCTTC.

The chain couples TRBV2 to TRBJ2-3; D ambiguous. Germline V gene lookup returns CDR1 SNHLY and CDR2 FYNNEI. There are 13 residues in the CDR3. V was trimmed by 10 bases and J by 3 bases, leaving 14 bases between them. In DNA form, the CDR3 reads TGTGCCACCCTCCTGGCCAGGACAGATACGCAGTATTTT. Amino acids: CATLLARTDTQYF.